The following is a TCR beta chain sequence with its context. This sample was taken from a study of blood T cell repertoires in COVID-19. This CDR3 has 18 residues. The junction had 11 bases not matched to a gene; V was cut back by 2 bases and J by 0 bases. CDR1 is SEHNR and CDR2 is FQNEAQ in the germline V gene (reference sequence). In the study's own analysis: Estimation of nucleated cell counts relied on the amplification of reference gene primers. Clones were sequenced by immunoSEQ multiplex PCR, and TCRdb holds only the in-frame ones, with some missing. D and trimming were read from the DNA, whereas the V and J calls and clone size are those reported in that table. The repertoire has under 55,000 clones, roughly 85% of them found once; the top ten carry around a quarter.

The source is a man aged 70-80 years with acute or convalescent COVID-19. The sequencing input was peripheral blood. J is TRBJ2-3 and V is TRBV7-9, with TRBD1 matching 7 bases. In DNA form, the CDR3 reads TGTGCCAGCAGCTTATGGCGGACAGGCGCCTCTAGCACAGATACGCAGTATTTT. It encodes CASSLWRTGASSTDTQYF.